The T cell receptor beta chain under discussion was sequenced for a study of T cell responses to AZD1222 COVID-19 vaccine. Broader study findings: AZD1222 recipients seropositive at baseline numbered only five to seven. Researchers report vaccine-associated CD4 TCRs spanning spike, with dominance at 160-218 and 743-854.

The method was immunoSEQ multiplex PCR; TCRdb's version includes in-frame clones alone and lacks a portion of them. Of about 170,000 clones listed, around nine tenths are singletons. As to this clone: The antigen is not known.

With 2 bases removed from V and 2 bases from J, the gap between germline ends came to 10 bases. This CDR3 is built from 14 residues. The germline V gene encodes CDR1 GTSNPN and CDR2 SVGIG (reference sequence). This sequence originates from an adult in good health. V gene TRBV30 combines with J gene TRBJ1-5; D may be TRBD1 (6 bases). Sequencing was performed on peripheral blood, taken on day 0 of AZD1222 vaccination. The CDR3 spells CAWSLQGGNQPQHF. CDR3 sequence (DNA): TGTGCCTGGAGTTTACAGGGCGGCAATCAGCCCCAGCATTTT.